These 17 T cell receptor beta chains were all obtained from the same sample, sequenced in a study of blood T cell repertoires in COVID-19. Produced via immunoSEQ multiplex PCR; TCRdb's table is partial and in-frame only. The table includes about 140,000 clones, 84% detected once. The sequenced material came from peripheral blood. The receptors stem from a woman aged 80 or over in a cohort sampled during active or convalescent COVID-19.

The table lists this clone with a count of one. This chain uses TRBV25-1 with TRBJ2-3, with D possibly matching TRBD2 (7 bases). V lost 1 base, J lost 2 bases, and 10 bases lay in between. CDR3 size: 15 residues. In germline, CDR1 is MGHDK, CDR2 SYGVNS. CDR3: CASSESGGPTDTQYF. As DNA, the CDR3 is TGTGCCAGCAGTGAATCGGGGGGCCCCACAGATACGCAGTATTTT.

This clone was detected a few times. J is TRBJ1-6 and V is TRBV4-1; D not certain. The V end lost 4 bases, the J end lost 4 bases, and 17 bases lay between the germline ends. This CDR3 has 17 amino acids. Germline CDR1 is MGHRA and CDR2 is YSYEKL. CDR3 sequence: CASSLIAGIVYNSPLHF. DNA for the CDR3: TGCGCCAGCAGCCTCATTGCGGGTATTGTGTATAATTCACCCCTCCACTTT.

CDR3 residues: CAISGESSSTQYF. CDR3 DNA sequence: TGTGCCATCAGTGGTGAGTCTTCGAGTACGCAGTATTTT. V is TRBV10-3 and J is TRBJ2-3; D is uncertain. Per the germline V gene, CDR1 is ENHRY and CDR2 is SYGVKD. The CDR3 totals 13 residues. Trimming left V 4 bases short and J 8 bases short, with 13 bases between.

DNA of the CDR3: TGTGCCAGCAGGCAAACGACAGGCTTTTGGGGAAAACTGTTTTTT. It specifies CASRQTTGFWGKLFF. The chain couples TRBV27 to TRBJ1-4, with D tentatively TRBD1 (6 bases). The CDR3 is 15 residues long. CDR1 and CDR2 from the germline V gene are MNHEY and SMNVEV (reference sequence). The V end was cut by 6 bases, the J end by 10 bases, with 21 bases between.

This chain uses TRBV5-1 with TRBJ2-5; TRBD1 might be the D (6 bases). Germline loops: CDR1 SGHRS, CDR2 YFSETQ. The CDR3 has 14 residues. The V and J ends lost 3 bases and 1 base respectively, with 10 bases between them. The CDR3 bases are TGCGCCAGCAGCTCCCCAGGGGTCCAAGAGACCCAGTACTTC. This translates into CASSSPGVQETQYF.

The V and J genes are TRBV15 and TRBJ1-5, with a tentative D call TRBD1 (5 bases). This CDR3 has 16 amino acids. V shed 1 base and J shed 6 bases, with 16 bases lying between them. Germline CDR1 is LNHNV and CDR2 is YYDKDF (reference sequence). The CDR3 reads CATSRVGAGGGQPQHF. CDR3 in DNA: TGTGCCACCAGCAGAGTTGGGGCGGGGGGAGGTCAGCCCCAGCATTTT. Full variable domain (rest looked up from reference TRBV15 and TRBJ1-5): DAMVIQNPRYQVTQFGKPVTLSCSQTLNHNVMYWYQQKSSQAPKLLFHYYDKDFNNEADTPDNFQSRRPNTSFCFLDIRSPGLGDTAMYLCATSRVGAGGGQPQHFGDGTRLSIL.

The chain joins TRBV7-3 to TRBJ1-1; D gene unclear. CDR3 size: 15 residues. Germline V gene data show CDR1 as SGHTA and CDR2 as FQGTGA. V was trimmed by 2 bases and J by 7 bases, leaving 17 bases between them. CDR3 sequence (DNA): TGTGCCAGCAGCTTAGACCCTCTCAGGAACGGTGAAGCTTTCTTT. Amino acid sequence: CASSLDPLRNGEAFF.

Only one count was recorded for this clone. The chain combines TRBV2 with TRBJ2-7, with 7 nucleotides matching TRBD2. After removal of 7 bases from V and 4 bases from J, the junction contained 4 bases not matched to a gene. Germline V gives CDR1 SNHLY, CDR2 FYNNEI. This CDR3 contains 12 residues. The CDR3 region is CASNRGGYEQYF. DNA for the CDR3: TGTGCCAGCAATCGCGGGGGTTACGAGCAGTACTTC.

V and J are TRBV12-3 or TRBV12-4 and TRBJ1-2, with 9 bases identical to TRBD1. This CDR3 spans 13 amino acids. The V gene end was trimmed by 6 bases and the J gene end by 5 bases; junction bases not matched to a gene: 4. CDR3 protein: CASRGTGKYGYTF. The DNA for the CDR3 is TGTGCCAGCAGGGGGACAGGGAAGTATGGCTACACCTTC.

V gene TRBV10-3 combines with J gene TRBJ1-6, with 7 bases fitting TRBD1. Trimming took 3 bases from V and 8 from J; bases not matched to a gene: 1. The germline CDR1 and CDR2 sequences are ENHRY and SYGVKD. This CDR3 region has 13 residues. The CDR3 spells CAISDGQDSPLHF. CDR3 DNA sequence: TGTGCCATCAGTGATGGACAGGATTCACCCCTCCACTTT.

The chain joins TRBV19 to TRBJ2-6; D is possibly TRBD2 (7 bases). Trimming pared 4 bases from V and 4 bases from J, leaving 17 bases between. CDR3 length: 17 amino acids. Germline-derived CDR1 and CDR2 are LNHDA and SQIVND (reference sequence). CDR3 DNA sequence: TGTGCCAGTAGTACCCTGCGGGGGCTGTCCGGGGCCAACGTCCTGACTTTC. Its protein product is CASSTLRGLSGANVLTF. Filled out from reference TRBV19 and TRBJ2-6, the complete variable domain reads DGGITQSPKYLFRKEGQNVTLSCEQNLNHDAMYWYRQDPGQGLRLIYYSQIVNDFQKGDIAEGYSVSREKKESFPLTVTSAQKNPTAFYLCASSTLRGLSGANVLTFGAGSRLTVL.

This sequence joins TRBV7-2 and TRBJ2-2; 9 bases match TRBD2. From germline, CDR1 is SGHTA and CDR2 FQGNSA. The CDR3 is made up of 16 amino acids. Losses at the gene ends were 3 bases for V and 2 bases for J; bases not matched to a gene: 4. The DNA for the CDR3 is TGTGCCAGCAGCTTTAGCGGGGGAATCAACACCGGGGAGCTGTTTTTT. Protein: CASSFSGGINTGELFF. The whole variable domain, remainder taken from reference TRBV7-2 and TRBJ2-2, is GAGVSQSPSNKVTEKGKDVELRCDPISGHTALYWYRQSLGQGLEFLIYFQGNSAPDKSGLPSDRFSAERTGGSVSTLTIQRTQQEDSAVYLCASSFSGGINTGELFFGEGSRLTVL.

V gene TRBV14 combines with J gene TRBJ1-1; no clear D. The CDR3 totals 13 residues. The germline gives CDR1 SGHDN, CDR2 FVKESK. V gave up 3 bases and J gave up 2 bases, with 7 bases separating them. CDR3 sequence (DNA): TGTGCCAGCAGCCACCAGGCCAACACTGAAGCTTTCTTT. Translated, it gives CASSHQANTEAFF.

This sequence joins TRBV7-8 and TRBJ1-1, with 8 bases lining up with TRBD1. The CDR3 consists of 15 residues. CDR1 SGHVS and CDR2 FQNEAQ come from the germline V gene. J lost 3 bases, V lost 6 bases, and 9 bases had no gene match. In DNA, the CDR3 is TGTGCCAGCAGGATAACAAGGACAGGGTACACTGAAGCTTTCTTT. Translation: CASRITRTGYTEAFF.

The CDR3 spells CASRSKGAKANEKLFF. DNA of the CDR3: TGTGCCAGCAGATCAAAAGGGGCTAAGGCTAATGAAAAACTGTTTTTT. The chain carries TRBV28 and TRBJ1-4; a weak D match, TRBD1 (5 bases). The CDR3 is 16 amino acids. Trimming took 6 bases from V and 3 from J, leaving 17 bases between them. Germline V gene lookup returns CDR1 MDHEN and CDR2 SYDVKM.

J is TRBJ1-6 and V is TRBV30; the match to TRBD1 covers 7 bases. The CDR3 is 14 amino acids. The V segment lost 4 bases and the J segment 6 bases; nucleotides outside the gene matches: 6. CDR1 GTSNPN and CDR2 SVGIG come from the germline V gene (reference sequence). The CDR3 DNA reads TGTGCCTGGAAGCCGGGACAGCTTAATTCACCCCTCCACTTT. Residues: CAWKPGQLNSPLHF. Full variable domain (rest looked up from reference TRBV30 and TRBJ1-6): SQTIHQWPATLVQPVGSPLSLECTVEGTSNPNLYWYRQAAGRGLQLLFYSVGIGQISSEVPQNLSASRPQDRQFILSSKKLLLSDSGFYLCAWKPGQLNSPLHFGNGTRLTVT.

The chain recombines TRBV5-1 with TRBJ1-1, with D unresolved. The CDR3 length is 14 residues. Trimming took 1 base from V and 2 from J, leaving 9 bases between them. Germline V lookup: CDR1 SGHRS, CDR2 YFSETQ. The CDR3 is CASSLSAINTEAFF. CDR3 coding DNA: TGCGCCAGCAGCTTGTCAGCGATTAACACTGAAGCTTTCTTT.